A selection of T cell receptor beta chains follows, all from one sample in a study of regulatory T cells in long-lasting Graves disease. TCRdb independently ran MiXCR on the multiplex PCR reads; one entry per CDR3 protein. The profile shows hundreds of thousands of distinct CDR3 sequences, about 16% of them singletons. The same data also went into a second study, on T cells in Graves' hyperthyroidism and ophthalmopathy.

The source material was peripheral blood mononuclear cells (PBMCs), sampled at new diagnosis, from a patient treated with antithyroid drugs. The receptor set was obtained from a man between 18 and 29 years old with Graves disease. Both conserved end residues are part of each CDR3. The D gene is left open where the match is weak. Part of the rows lack a size; the others show once, few, many or a class for expanded clones.

V gene	clone size	J gene	D gene	CDR3 protein	CDR3 DNA
TRBV13	NA	TRBJ2-3	NA	CASSFRQISTDTQYF	TGTGCCAGCAGCTTTCGACAGATAAGCACAGATACGCAGTATTTT
TRBV28	many	TRBJ2-5	TRBD1	CASSLIGTEETQYF	TGTGCCAGCAGTTTAATCGGGACAGAAGAGACCCAGTACTTC
TRBV28	many	TRBJ2-6	NA	CASSARSGEAGANVLTF	TGTGCCAGCAGTGCCCGAAGTGGGGAGGCTGGGGCCAACGTCCTGACTTTC
TRBV28	many	TRBJ1-2	NA	CASSLAPIYGYTF	TGTGCCAGCAGTTTAGCACCCATCTATGGCTACACCTTC
TRBV12-3/TRBV12-4	many	TRBJ2-7	TRBD2	CASSLASGLAIYEQYF	TGTGCCAGCAGCCTAGCCTCTGGACTAGCGATCTACGAGCAGTACTTC
TRBV7-6	many	TRBJ2-2	TRBD2	CASSLWVWASGTDGTGELFF	TGTGCCAGCAGCTTATGGGTTTGGGCTAGCGGGACCGATGGCACCGGGGAGCTGTTTTTT
TRBV27	many	TRBJ1-1	TRBD1	CASSQTGRGITEAFF	TGTGCCAGCAGTCAGACAGGGAGGGGGATCACTGAAGCTTTCTTT
TRBV19	few	TRBJ2-7	TRBD2	CASSPMGGKTSGRADEQYF	TGTGCCAGTAGTCCGATGGGGGGTAAAACTAGCGGGAGGGCCGACGAGCAGTACTTC
TRBV28	many	TRBJ2-3	NA	CASLTFGGSTDTQYF	TGTGCCAGTTTAACGTTTGGCGGGAGCACAGATACGCAGTATTTT
TRBV20-1	many	TRBJ1-2	NA	CSANTQGVGLGGYTF	TGCAGTGCTAATACGCAGGGAGTGGGGCTCGGGGGCTACACCTTC
TRBV28	many	TRBJ2-3	TRBD1	CASSLGGQGKDTQYF	TGTGCCAGCAGTTTAGGAGGACAGGGGAAAGATACGCAGTATTTT
TRBV20-1	many	TRBJ2-5	TRBD1	CSARDPLTGWETQYF	TGCAGTGCTAGAGATCCGTTGACAGGGTGGGAGACCCAGTACTTC
TRBV20-1	many	TRBJ2-7	TRBD1	CSARDGTGGTYEQYF	TGCAGTGCTAGAGATGGAACAGGGGGAACCTACGAGCAGTACTTC
TRBV3-1	NA	TRBJ2-7	NA	CASSPASGASYEQYF	TGTGCCAGCAGCCCTGCATCCGGGGCTTCCTACGAGCAGTACTTC
TRBV30	many	TRBJ1-4	NA	CASSARTLEKLFF	TGTGCCTCCTCGGCAAGGACCTTGGAAAAACTGTTTTTT
TRBV9	NA	TRBJ2-7	NA	CASSVGFSGTYEQYF	TGTGCCAGCAGCGTGGGGTTTAGCGGAACCTACGAGCAGTACTTC
TRBV30	few	TRBJ2-6	NA	CASGFPGANVLTF	TGTGCCTCTGGATTTCCTGGGGCCAACGTCCTGACTTTC
TRBV5-1	many	TRBJ2-1	TRBD2	CASSGWTSGNYNEQFF	TGCGCCAGCAGCGGTTGGACTAGCGGAAACTACAATGAGCAGTTCTTC
TRBV28	many	TRBJ2-1	NA	CASRTSLGGNEQFF	TGTGCCAGCAGAACCTCCCTAGGCGGGAATGAGCAGTTCTTC